This TCR beta chain is drawn from a study of cytomegalovirus exposure and HLA in healthy donors. This clone came up a few times. Its antigen is as yet unknown. Trimming removed 5 bases from V and 5 bases from J, with 14 bases in between. CDR3 size: 13 residues. The germline CDR1 and CDR2 sequences are SGHRS and YFSETQ. General study findings and limits: Researchers reported in a later analysis that a missense DCLRE1C variant was tied to TCR beta V- and J-gene trimming. In vitro work confirmed that three CMV-associated chains recognize CMV antigens. Sequencing artifact likely explains a cluster of highly shared sequence variants. Later analysis suggested links between common viral pathogens and several top significant clusters.

PCR used 60 Vbeta primers and 13 Jbeta primers. Data came from immunoSEQ multiplex PCR; TCRdb stores just in-frame clones and leaves some out. The data contain 150,000 or so clones, 75% of them seen just once; the ten biggest clones take up approximately 10%. This receptor was obtained from a man between 18 and 29 years old in good health and CMV-seropositive. This chain links TRBV5-1 with TRBJ2-7; weak D call: TRBD2 (6 bases). Source material: PBMCs. The CDR3 sequence: CASSLVEGHEQYF. The CDR3 DNA follows: TGCGCCAGCAGTCTGGTGGAGGGCCACGAGCAGTACTTC.